The clone carrying this TCR beta chain appeared a few times. This entry is derived from a study of T-cell reconstitution after alpha-beta-depleted transplantation in children. Library preparation (for TCRbeta) was performed with unique molecular identifiers. From the PCR reads, TCRdb called clonotypes with MiXCR, one entry per CDR3 protein. This sample carries about 580,000 distinct CDR3 sequences, over 20% of them seen once, and the ten largest clones take around a third. The germline V and J ends were trimmed by 2 bases and 0 bases, with 17 bases remaining between them. The CDR3 covers 17 residues.

The starting material was PBMCs, obtained before TCRalphabeta/CD19-depleted stem cell transplant. The chain employs TRBV12-3 or TRBV12-4 and TRBJ2-7; either TRBD1 or TRBD2 may fit D (6 bases each). This receptor was identified in a boy less than two years old with Wiskott-Aldrich syndrome, due to receive a stem cell transplant. CDR3 coding DNA: TGTGCCAGCAGTTTATTCGGGGGCGGGAAGAGCTCCTACGAGCAGTACTTC. Amino acids: CASSLFGGGKSSYEQYF.